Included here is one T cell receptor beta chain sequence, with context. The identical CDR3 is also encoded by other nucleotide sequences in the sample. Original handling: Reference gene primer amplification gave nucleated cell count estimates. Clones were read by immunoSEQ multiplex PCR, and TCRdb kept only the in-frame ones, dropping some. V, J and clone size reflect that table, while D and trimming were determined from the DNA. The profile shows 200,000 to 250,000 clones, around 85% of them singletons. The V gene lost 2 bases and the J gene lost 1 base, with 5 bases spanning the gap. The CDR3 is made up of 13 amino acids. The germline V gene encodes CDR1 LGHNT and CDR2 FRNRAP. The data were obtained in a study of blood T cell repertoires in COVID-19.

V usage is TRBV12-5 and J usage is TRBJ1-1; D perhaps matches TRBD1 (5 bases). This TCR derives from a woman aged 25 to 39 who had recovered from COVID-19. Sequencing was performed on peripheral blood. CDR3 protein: CASGLRGNTEAFF. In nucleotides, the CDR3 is TGTGCTAGTGGTTTGAGGGGGAACACTGAAGCTTTCTTT. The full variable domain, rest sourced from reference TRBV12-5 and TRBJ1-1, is DARVTQTPRHKVTEMGQEVTMRCQPILGHNTVFWYRQTMMQGLELLAYFRNRAPLDDSGMPKDRFSAEMPDATLATLKIQPSEPRDSAVYFCASGLRGNTEAFFGQGTRLTVV.